These T cell receptor beta chains were read from a single sample in a study of cytomegalovirus exposure and HLA in healthy donors. Assay: immunoSEQ multiplex PCR; the TCRdb copy retains only in-frame clones and omits some. The table for this sample gives 150,000 to 200,000 clones. Sequencing was performed on PBMCs. The receptor source for this set is a young woman in good health and CMV-seropositive. The CDR3 runs from the conserved cysteine through the conserved F or W. The order of the fields is D gene, V gene, J gene, CDR3 protein, CDR3 DNA. D genes are given only for firm matches.

TRBD2	TRBV2	TRBJ2-7	CASRTSGPYEQYF	TGTGCCAGCAGGACTAGCGGGCCCTACGAGCAGTACTTC
TRBD1	TRBV7-2	TRBJ2-5	CASSLGNAGGETQYF	TGTGCCAGCAGCTTAGGAAACGCAGGGGGAGAGACCCAGTACTTC
TRBD2	TRBV7-3	TRBJ2-1	CASNSTSGATNEQFF	TGTGCCAGCAACTCGACTAGCGGGGCCACCAATGAGCAGTTCTTC
TRBD2	TRBV6-1	TRBJ2-3	CATRLAGMVDTQYF	TGTGCCACCAGACTAGCGGGGATGGTAGATACGCAGTATTTT
TRBD1	TRBV5-6	TRBJ2-7	CASSFGTGTYEQYF	TGTGCCAGCAGCTTCGGGACAGGAACCTACGAGCAGTACTTC
NA	TRBV7-9	TRBJ1-5	CASSLDRGSNQPQHF	TGTGCCAGCAGCTTAGATCGGGGATCGAATCAGCCCCAGCATTTT
TRBD1	TRBV19	TRBJ1-3	CASSSPGQGNGNTIYF	TGTGCCAGTAGTTCTCCGGGACAGGGCAATGGAAACACCATATATTTT
TRBD1	TRBV29-1	TRBJ1-1	CSAGQGGSTEAFF	TGCAGCGCAGGACAGGGTGGTAGCACTGAAGCTTTCTTT
TRBD1	TRBV5-4	TRBJ1-1	CASSLPGQGGPGTEAFF	TGTGCCAGCAGCTTGCCGGGACAGGGGGGTCCAGGCACTGAAGCTTTCTTT
TRBD2	TRBV6-4	TRBJ2-1	CASTPTGSGSNEQFF	TGTGCCAGCACCCCGACGGGTAGCGGGAGTAATGAGCAGTTCTTC
TRBD1	TRBV6-5	TRBJ1-2	CASRPDRGQYGYTF	TGTGCCAGCAGACCCGACAGGGGCCAATATGGCTACACCTTC
NA	TRBV5-6	TRBJ2-3	CASSFGVPGSGTDTQYF	TGTGCCAGCAGCTTCGGGGTCCCCGGGAGCGGCACAGATACGCAGTATTTT
TRBD1	TRBV7-3	TRBJ2-7	CASSQGQTYEQYF	TGTGCCAGCAGCCAGGGACAGACCTACGAGCAGTACTTC
TRBD2	TRBV5-1	TRBJ2-5	CASSLGAGEPTQYF	TGCGCCAGCAGCTTGGGGGCGGGGGAGCCGACCCAGTACTTC
TRBD2	TRBV18	TRBJ2-5	CASSPRTSFSPSQETQYF	TGTGCCAGCTCACCCAGGACTAGCTTTAGTCCCAGCCAAGAGACCCAGTACTTC
NA	TRBV11-3	TRBJ2-3	CASSRGQGTSEDTQYF	TGTGCCAGCAGCAGGGGGCAAGGGACTTCCGAGGATACGCAGTATTTT
TRBD2	TRBV10-3	TRBJ2-5	CAIPPGLAGLGETQYF	TGTGCCATCCCCCCGGGACTAGCGGGTCTCGGAGAGACCCAGTACTTC
NA	TRBV7-2	TRBJ1-2	CASSSTQGSYGYTF	TGTGCCAGCAGCAGCACTCAGGGGTCCTATGGCTACACCTTC
TRBD2	TRBV19	TRBJ2-3	CASSRTGLHTDTQYF	TGTGCCAGTAGTAGGACGGGACTACACACAGATACGCAGTATTTT
TRBD2	TRBV6-5	TRBJ2-7	CASSYRRAGGPYEQYF	TGTGCCAGCAGTTACCGTCGGGCGGGAGGGCCGTACGAGCAGTACTTC
NA	TRBV6-5	TRBJ2-3	CASSYSARDEDTQYF	TGTGCCAGCAGTTACTCGGCCAGGGATGAAGATACGCAGTATTTT
NA	TRBV4-3	TRBJ2-3	CASSQKKVRSDTQYF	TGCGCCAGCAGCCAAAAAAAGGTCAGGTCAGATACGCAGTATTTT
NA	TRBV5-1	TRBJ2-7	CASSTGTTYEQYF	TGCGCCAGCAGCACTGGGACAACCTACGAGCAGTACTTC
NA	TRBV6-1	TRBJ1-1	CASSEALVTEAFF	TGTGCCAGCAGTGAAGCTCTTGTGACTGAAGCTTTCTTT
TRBD1	TRBV7-3	TRBJ1-1	CASSFNPGQGANLGAFF	TGTGCCAGCAGCTTCAACCCGGGACAGGGGGCGAACCTTGGGGCTTTCTTT
NA	TRBV29-1	TRBJ2-5	CSVEAGDSGGAQYF	TGCAGCGTTGAAGCCGGGGACAGTGGCGGGGCCCAGTACTTC
NA	TRBV4-1	TRBJ2-5	CASSRAAGVETQYF	TGCGCCAGCAGCCGAGCAGCGGGCGTGGAGACCCAGTACTTC
NA	TRBV6-4	TRBJ1-1	CASSADQGTEAFF	TGTGCCAGCAGTGCCGATCAGGGGACTGAAGCTTTCTTT
NA	TRBV4-2	TRBJ2-2	CASSQEPKGSGELFF	TGTGCCAGCAGCCAAGAGCCCAAGGGGTCGGGGGAGCTGTTTTTT
TRBD1	TRBV30	TRBJ2-5	CAWSVRGRGQETQYF	TGTGCCTGGAGTGTACGTGGCAGGGGGCAAGAGACCCAGTACTTC
TRBD2	TRBV6-6	TRBJ2-5	CASSYPSGFGEETQYF	TGTGCCAGCAGTTACCCTAGCGGATTTGGGGAAGAGACCCAGTACTTC
TRBD1	TRBV6-1	TRBJ2-7	CASSFKGANNEQYF	TGTGCCAGCAGTTTCAAGGGGGCTAACAACGAGCAGTACTTC
TRBD2	TRBV10-3	TRBJ2-6	CAISEPSAYLAGGRGANVLTF	TGTGCCATCAGTGAGCCCTCGGCCTATCTAGCGGGAGGGCGGGGGGCCAACGTCCTGACTTTC
NA	TRBV29-1	TRBJ2-1	CSARGGELEQFF	TGCAGCGCCCGAGGGGGGGAGCTCGAGCAGTTCTTC
TRBD1	TRBV7-9	TRBJ1-1	CASSQSGQGATEAFF	TGTGCCAGCAGCCAAAGCGGACAGGGGGCGACTGAAGCTTTCTTT
NA	TRBV18	TRBJ2-7	CASSPTGTRIEQYF	TGTGCCAGCTCACCAACCGGGACAAGAATTGAGCAGTACTTC
TRBD1	TRBV19	TRBJ2-7	CASSIGQAAYEQYF	TGTGCCAGTAGTATCGGACAGGCAGCCTACGAGCAGTACTTC
NA	TRBV25-1	TRBJ1-1	CASREAGVDREAFF	TGTGCCAGCCGTGAAGCGGGGGTCGACAGGGAAGCTTTCTTT
TRBD2	TRBV5-4	TRBJ2-3	CASKSGGADTQYF	TGTGCCAGCAAAAGCGGGGGGGCGGATACGCAGTATTTT
NA	TRBV5-1	TRBJ1-6	CASREGRSPLHF	TGCGCCAGCAGAGAGGGTAGGTCACCCCTCCACTTT
NA	TRBV6-5	TRBJ1-2	CASSYVRADGYTF	TGTGCCAGCAGTTACGTCAGGGCTGATGGCTACACCTTC
NA	TRBV4-1	TRBJ1-2	CASSQDRWSYGYTF	TGCGCCAGCAGCCAAGATCGTTGGAGCTATGGCTACACCTTC
NA	TRBV5-4	TRBJ1-1	CASSLFGGEAFF	TGTGCCAGCAGCTTGTTTGGGGGGGAAGCTTTCTTT
TRBD2	TRBV7-9	TRBJ2-2	CASRLSGGLNTGELFF	TGTGCCAGCAGGCTTAGCGGGGGCCTGAACACCGGGGAGCTGTTTTTT
TRBD1	TRBV7-9	TRBJ2-2	CASSLAQGDTGELFF	TGTGCCAGCAGCTTAGCCCAGGGGGACACCGGGGAGCTGTTTTTT
TRBD2	TRBV7-2	TRBJ2-1	CASSSRTSGRLYNEQFF	TGTGCCAGCAGCTCCCGGACTAGCGGGAGGCTCTACAATGAGCAGTTCTTC
NA	TRBV6-5	TRBJ2-6	CASTYSGANVLTF	TGTGCCAGCACCTACTCTGGGGCCAACGTCCTGACTTTC
NA	TRBV18	TRBJ2-7	CASSGVPQAREQYF	TGTGCCAGCTCAGGGGTACCACAGGCACGCGAGCAGTACTTC
NA	TRBV2	TRBJ2-7	CASSEYGTLRGEQYF	TGTGCCAGCAGTGAGTATGGGACACTTCGAGGGGAGCAGTACTTC
NA	TRBV10-3	TRBJ1-3	CAIREEFSGNTIYF	TGTGCCATCAGGGAGGAGTTCTCTGGAAACACCATATATTTT
NA	TRBV7-2	TRBJ2-3	CASSPSMGHADTQYF	TGTGCCAGCAGCCCGAGTATGGGGCATGCAGATACGCAGTATTTT
TRBD1	TRBV2	TRBJ1-2	CASRQTGGLVPTF	TGTGCCAGCAGGCAGACAGGGGGGCTCGTTCCTACCTTC
TRBD2	TRBV11-2	TRBJ2-7	CASSLPTSGRYEQYF	TGTGCCAGCAGCTTACCTACTAGCGGGAGGTACGAGCAGTACTTC
TRBD2	TRBV30	TRBJ2-5	CAWMRLAGDETQYF	TGTGCCTGGATGCGACTAGCGGGAGATGAGACCCAGTACTTC
NA	TRBV5-1	TRBJ1-1	CASSPAWTVMNTEAFF	TGCGCCAGCAGCCCGGCTTGGACAGTAATGAACACTGAAGCTTTCTTT
TRBD1	TRBV6-1	TRBJ2-2	CASSEGTGGTGELFF	TGTGCCAGCAGTGAAGGGACAGGGGGGACCGGGGAGCTGTTTTTT